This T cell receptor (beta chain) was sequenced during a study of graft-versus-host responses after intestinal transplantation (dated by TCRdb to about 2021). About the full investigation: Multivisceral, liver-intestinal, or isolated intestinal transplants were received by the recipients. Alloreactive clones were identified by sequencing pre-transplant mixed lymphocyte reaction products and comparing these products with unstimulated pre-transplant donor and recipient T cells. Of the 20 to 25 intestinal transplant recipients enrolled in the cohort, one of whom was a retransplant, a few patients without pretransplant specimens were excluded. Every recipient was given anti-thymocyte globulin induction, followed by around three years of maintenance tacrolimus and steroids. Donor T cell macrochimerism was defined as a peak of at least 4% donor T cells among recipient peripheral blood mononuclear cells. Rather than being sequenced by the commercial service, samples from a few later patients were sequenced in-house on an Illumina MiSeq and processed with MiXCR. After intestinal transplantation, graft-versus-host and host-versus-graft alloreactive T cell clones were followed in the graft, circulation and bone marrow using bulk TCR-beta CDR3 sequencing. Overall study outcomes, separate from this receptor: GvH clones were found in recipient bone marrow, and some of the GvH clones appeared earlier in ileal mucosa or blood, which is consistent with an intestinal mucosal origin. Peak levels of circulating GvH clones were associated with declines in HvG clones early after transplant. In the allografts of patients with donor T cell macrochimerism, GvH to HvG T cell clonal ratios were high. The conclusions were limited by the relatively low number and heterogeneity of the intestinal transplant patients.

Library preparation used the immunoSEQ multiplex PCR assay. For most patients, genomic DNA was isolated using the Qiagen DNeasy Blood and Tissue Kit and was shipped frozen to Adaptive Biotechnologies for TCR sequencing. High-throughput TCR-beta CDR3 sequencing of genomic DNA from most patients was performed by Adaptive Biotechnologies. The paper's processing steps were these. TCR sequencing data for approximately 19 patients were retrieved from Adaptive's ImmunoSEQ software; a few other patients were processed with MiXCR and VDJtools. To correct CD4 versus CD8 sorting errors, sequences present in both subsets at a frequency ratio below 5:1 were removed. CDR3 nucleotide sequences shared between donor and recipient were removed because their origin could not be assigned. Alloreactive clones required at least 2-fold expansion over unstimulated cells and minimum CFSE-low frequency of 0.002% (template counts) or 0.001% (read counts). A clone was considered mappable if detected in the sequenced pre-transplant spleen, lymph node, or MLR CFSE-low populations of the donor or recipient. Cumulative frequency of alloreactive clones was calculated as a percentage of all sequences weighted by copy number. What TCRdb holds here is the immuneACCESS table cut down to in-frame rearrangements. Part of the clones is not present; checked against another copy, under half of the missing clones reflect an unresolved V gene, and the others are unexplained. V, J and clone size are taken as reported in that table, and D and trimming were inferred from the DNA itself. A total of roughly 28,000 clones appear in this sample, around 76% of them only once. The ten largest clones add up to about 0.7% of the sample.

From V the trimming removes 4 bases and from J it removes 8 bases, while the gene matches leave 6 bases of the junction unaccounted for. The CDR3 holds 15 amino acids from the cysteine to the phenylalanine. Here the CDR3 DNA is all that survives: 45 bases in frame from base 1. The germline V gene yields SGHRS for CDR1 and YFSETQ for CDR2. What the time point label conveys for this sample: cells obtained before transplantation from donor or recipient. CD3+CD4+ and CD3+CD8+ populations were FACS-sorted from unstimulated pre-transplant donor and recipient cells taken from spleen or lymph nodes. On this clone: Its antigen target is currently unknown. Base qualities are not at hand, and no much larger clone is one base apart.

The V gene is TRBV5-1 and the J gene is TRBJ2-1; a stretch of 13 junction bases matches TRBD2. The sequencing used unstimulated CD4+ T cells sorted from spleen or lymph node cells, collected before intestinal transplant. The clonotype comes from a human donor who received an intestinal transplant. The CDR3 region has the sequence CASSVGTSGIDEQFF. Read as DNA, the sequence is TGCGCCAGCAGCGTCGGGACTAGCGGGATAGATGAGCAGTTCTTC.